This paragraph reports one T cell receptor (beta chain). Antigen unknown. The CDR3 consists of 14 residues. V was shortened by 6 bases and J by 3 bases, with 15 bases between the two germline ends. Germline V gene sequence: CDR1 MNHEY, CDR2 SVGAGI. Study-level results: Tumor memory CD4+ T cell TCR gene usage clustered with blood and lymph node memory CD4+ cells and lymph node naive CD4+ cells.

After constant-region reverse-primer amplification, full-length variable regions underwent semi-nested PCR with Nested Universal Primer A. MiXCR was run by TCRdb on the 5' RACE reads, yielding one entry per CDR3 protein. The table has over 55,000 distinct CDR3 sequences, roughly 30% seen once. The sequencing input was tumor-infiltrating naive CD4+ T cells sorted from the breast tumor. Subset: naive CD4+ T cells, CD4+CD45RA+CD25-. The source of this sequence is a female donor with breast cancer. The rearrangement links TRBV6-5 to TRBJ2-7, with D possibly matching TRBD1 (5 bases). This CDR3 is CASSKTAGYYEQYF. The CDR3 bases are TGTGCCAGCAGCAAAACGGCAGGGTACTACGAGCAGTACTTC.